The next 9 T cell receptor beta chains were all read from a single sample in a study of control samples from healthy donors and cancer patients. The protocol was immunoSEQ multiplex PCR, while the TCRdb copy is restricted to in-frame clones and leaves out a portion. The data show 95,000 to 130,000 clones, roughly 92% seen once. Sequencing was done on a sample of blood. The receptor source for this set is a man aged 25 to 40 in good health.

The chain carries TRBV15 and TRBJ2-7; 10 bases agree with TRBD1. The junction had 0 bases not matched to a gene; V was cut back by 1 base and J by 6 bases. Per the germline V gene, CDR1 is LNHNV and CDR2 is YYDKDF (reference sequence). This CDR3 has 13 amino acids. As DNA, the CDR3 is TGTGCCACCAGCAGAGGGACAGGGGGCGAGCAGTACTTC. Translated, it gives CATSRGTGGEQYF.

The V call is TRBV20-1, the J call TRBJ2-1, with TRBD2 matching over 10 bases. V gave up 3 bases and J gave up 7 bases; unmatched junction bases: 9. Germline CDR1 DFQATT, CDR2 SNEGSKA (reference sequence). This CDR3 region has 15 residues. The CDR3 region is CSASATSGVTNEQFF. CDR3 nucleotides: TGCAGTGCTAGTGCCACTAGCGGGGTGACGAATGAGCAGTTCTTC.

V is TRBV7-9 and J is TRBJ2-7, with D perhaps assigned TRBD1 or TRBD2 (5 bases each). In germline, CDR1 is SEHNR, CDR2 FQNEAQ (reference sequence). The CDR3 sequence is 14 residues long. V was pared by 6 bases and J by 3 bases, with 15 bases between. The CDR3 sequence: CASSEPGRNYEQYF. The CDR3 bases are TGTGCCAGCAGTGAACCGGGACGGAACTACGAGCAGTACTTC.

The V and J genes are TRBV9 and TRBJ1-1; the D is unclear. The CDR3 extends over 17 amino acids. Germline V gene lookup returns CDR1 SGDLS and CDR2 YYNGEE. Between the trimmed V and J ends, which lost 4 bases and 0 bases, there was a span of 19 bases. The CDR3 coding sequence is TGTGCCAGCAGCCCTTGGGGAGAGGTTTCGATGAACACTGAAGCTTTCTTT. Encoded protein: CASSPWGEVSMNTEAFF.

The rearrangement links TRBV6-2 or TRBV6-3 to TRBJ1-1, with 11 bases identical to TRBD1. The germline gives CDR1 MNHEY, CDR2 SVGEGT. The V segment lost 5 bases and the J segment 4 bases; nucleotides outside the gene matches: 9. The CDR3 is 16 residues long. CDR3 in amino acids: CASSTDRGQRGTEAFF. The CDR3 DNA is TGTGCCAGCAGTACGGACAGGGGGCAAAGAGGCACTGAAGCTTTCTTT.

The V and J genes are TRBV7-9 and TRBJ1-5; 7 nucleotides line up with TRBD1. This CDR3 has 15 amino acids. Trimming took 1 base from V and 7 from J; bases not matched to a gene: 7. Germline values: CDR1 SEHNR, CDR2 FQNEAQ (reference sequence). The CDR3 nucleotides are TGTGCCAGCAGCTTAGATGGAGGCAGGGGGCAGCCCCAGCATTTT. Translated: CASSLDGGRGQPQHF.

V is TRBV4-2 and J is TRBJ2-3; D is perhaps TRBD2 (7 bases). Germline V CDR1 and CDR2: LGHNA, YNFKEQ. The V gene lost 0 bases and the J gene lost 4 bases, with 17 bases spanning the gap. The CDR3 extends over 17 amino acids. The CDR3 here is CASSQEGTGGPPDTQYF. The CDR3 bases are TGTGCCAGCAGCCAAGAGGGGACGGGGGGCCCGCCAGATACGCAGTATTTT.

The chain recombines TRBV27 with TRBJ1-5, with D perhaps TRBD1 (6 bases). The CDR3 totals 14 residues. V lost 6 bases and J 5 bases, leaving 14 bases between the germline ends. Germline V gives CDR1 MNHEY, CDR2 SMNVEV (reference sequence). In DNA form, the CDR3 reads TGTGCCAGCAGCCCCGTTCGACAGGATCAGCCCCAGCATTTT. It yields the protein CASSPVRQDQPQHF.

V is TRBV5-1 and J is TRBJ2-7; D is ambiguous. The CDR3 length is 12 residues. Trimming removed 4 bases from V and 6 bases from J, with 11 bases in between. Per the germline V gene, CDR1 is SGHRS and CDR2 is YFSETQ. DNA for the CDR3: TGCGCCAGCAGCGGGCTTAATGGCGAGCAGTACTTC. Encoded protein: CASSGLNGEQYF.